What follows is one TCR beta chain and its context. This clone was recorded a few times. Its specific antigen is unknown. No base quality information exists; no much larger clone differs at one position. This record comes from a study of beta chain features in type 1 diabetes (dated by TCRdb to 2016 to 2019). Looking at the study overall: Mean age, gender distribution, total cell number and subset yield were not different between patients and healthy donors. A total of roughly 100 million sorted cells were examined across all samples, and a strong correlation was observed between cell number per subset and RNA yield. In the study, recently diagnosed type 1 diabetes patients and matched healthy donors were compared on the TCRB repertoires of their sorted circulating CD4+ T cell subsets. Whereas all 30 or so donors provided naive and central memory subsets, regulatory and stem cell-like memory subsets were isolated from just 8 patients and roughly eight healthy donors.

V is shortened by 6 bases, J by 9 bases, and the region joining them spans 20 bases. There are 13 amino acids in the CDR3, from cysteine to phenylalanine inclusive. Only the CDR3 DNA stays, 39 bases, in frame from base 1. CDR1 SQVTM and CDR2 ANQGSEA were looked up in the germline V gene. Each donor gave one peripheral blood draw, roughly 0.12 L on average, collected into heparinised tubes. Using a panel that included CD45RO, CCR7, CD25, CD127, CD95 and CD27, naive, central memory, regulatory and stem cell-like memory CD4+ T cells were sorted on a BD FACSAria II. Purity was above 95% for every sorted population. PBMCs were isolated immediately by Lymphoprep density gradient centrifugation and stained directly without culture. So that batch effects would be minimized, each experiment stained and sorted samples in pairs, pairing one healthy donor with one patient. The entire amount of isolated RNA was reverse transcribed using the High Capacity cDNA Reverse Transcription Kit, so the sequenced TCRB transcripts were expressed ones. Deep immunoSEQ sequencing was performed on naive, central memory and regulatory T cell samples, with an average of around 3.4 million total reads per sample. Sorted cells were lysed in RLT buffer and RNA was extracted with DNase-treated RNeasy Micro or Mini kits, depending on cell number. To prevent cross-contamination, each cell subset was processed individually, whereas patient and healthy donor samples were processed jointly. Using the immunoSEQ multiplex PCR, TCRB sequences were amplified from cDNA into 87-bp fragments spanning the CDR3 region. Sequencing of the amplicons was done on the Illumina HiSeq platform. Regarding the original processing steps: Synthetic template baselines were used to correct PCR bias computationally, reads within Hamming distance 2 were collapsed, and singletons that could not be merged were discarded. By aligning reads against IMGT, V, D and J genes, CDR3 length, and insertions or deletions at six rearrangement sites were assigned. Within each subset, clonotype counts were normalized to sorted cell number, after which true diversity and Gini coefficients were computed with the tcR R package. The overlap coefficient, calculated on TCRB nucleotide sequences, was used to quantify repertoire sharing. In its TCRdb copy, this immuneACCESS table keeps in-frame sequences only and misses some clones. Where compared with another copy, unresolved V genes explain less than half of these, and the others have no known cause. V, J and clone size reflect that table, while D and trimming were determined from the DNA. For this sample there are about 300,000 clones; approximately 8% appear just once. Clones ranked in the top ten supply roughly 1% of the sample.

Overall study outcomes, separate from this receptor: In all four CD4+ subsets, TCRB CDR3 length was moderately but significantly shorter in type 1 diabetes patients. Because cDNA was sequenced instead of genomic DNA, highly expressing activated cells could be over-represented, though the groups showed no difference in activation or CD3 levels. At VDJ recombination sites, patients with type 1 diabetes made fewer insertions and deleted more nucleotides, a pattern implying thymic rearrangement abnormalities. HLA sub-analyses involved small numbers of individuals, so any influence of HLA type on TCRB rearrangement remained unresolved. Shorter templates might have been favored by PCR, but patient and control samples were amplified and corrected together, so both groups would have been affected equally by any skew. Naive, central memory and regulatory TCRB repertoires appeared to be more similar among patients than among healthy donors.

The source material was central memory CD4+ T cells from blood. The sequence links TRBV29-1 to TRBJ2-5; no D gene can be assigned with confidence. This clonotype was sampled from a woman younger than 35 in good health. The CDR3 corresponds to CSVRKDTSGAQYF. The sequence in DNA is TGCAGCGTACGCAAAGACACGTCCGGAGCCCAGTACTTC.